These 19 T cell receptor beta chains were sequenced from one sample in a study of blood T cell repertoires in COVID-19. Sequenced by immunoSEQ multiplex PCR; TCRdb stores in-frame clones only, minus some. The sample records roughly 130,000 clones, 70% to 85% being singletons. Sample: peripheral blood. These receptors all stem from a woman in her seventies with acute or convalescent COVID-19.

The V gene is TRBV27, the J gene TRBJ2-5; weak D call: TRBD1 (5 bases). V was cut by 4 bases and J by 7 bases, with 16 bases left in between. This CDR3 comprises 14 residues. Germline V lookup: CDR1 MNHEY, CDR2 SMNVEV (reference sequence). CDR3 in amino acids: CASSSSRAWGTQYF. The CDR3 DNA reads as TGTGCCAGCAGTTCGAGCAGGGCTTGGGGGACCCAGTACTTC.

This sequence joins TRBV7-3 and TRBJ2-5, with a tentative D call TRBD2 (6 bases). Germline V gene lookup returns CDR1 SGHTA and CDR2 FQGTGA. V lost 8 bases and J 5 bases, leaving 15 bases between the germline ends. The CDR3 consists of 13 residues. The CDR3 DNA is TGTGCCAGCGCATCCGGGGGACGGGAGACCCAGTACTTC. Translating it yields CASASGGRETQYF.

The chain combines TRBV19 with TRBJ1-6; 9 bases are shared with TRBD1. Germline CDR1 LNHDA, CDR2 SQIVND (reference sequence). The CDR3 extends over 17 amino acids. Trimming at V came to 5 bases and at J to 4 bases, leaving 9 bases not matched to a gene. The chain's CDR3 is CASSLRGTGLYNSPLHF. CDR3 nucleotides: TGTGCCAGTAGTCTGAGGGGGACAGGGCTTTATAATTCACCCCTCCACTTT.

V gene TRBV19 combines with J gene TRBJ2-1, with D possibly being TRBD1 (7 bases). CDR1 and CDR2 from the germline V gene are LNHDA and SQIVND (reference sequence). CDR3 length: 16 amino acids. The ends were cut back, 3 bases at V and 4 bases at J, with 16 bases in the middle. The CDR3 loop reads CASSIRRRGRYNEQFF. The DNA of the CDR3 is TGTGCCAGTAGTATTCGACGGAGGGGGCGATACAATGAGCAGTTCTTC. Full variable domain (outside the CDR3, taken from reference TRBV19 and TRBJ2-1): DGGITQSPKYLFRKEGQNVTLSCEQNLNHDAMYWYRQDPGQGLRLIYYSQIVNDFQKGDIAEGYSVSREKKESFPLTVTSAQKNPTAFYLCASSIRRRGRYNEQFFGPGTRLTVL.

This sequence joins TRBV6-6 and TRBJ1-3; 7 nucleotides line up with TRBD1. The CDR3 is made up of 14 amino acids. V gave up 4 bases and J gave up 2 bases; unmatched junction bases: 2. Germline V CDR1 and CDR2: MNHNY, SVGAGI (reference sequence). CDR3 in amino acids: CASSSGQTGNTIYF. CDR3 nucleotide sequence: TGTGCCAGCAGTTCGGGACAGACTGGAAACACCATATATTTT.

This clone has just one count. The rearrangement joins TRBV6-6 to TRBJ1-2; 9 nucleotides agree with TRBD1. CDR3 size: 15 residues. Germline CDR1 and CDR2: MNHNY and SVGAGI (reference sequence). J lost 5 bases, V lost 6 bases, and 10 bases had no gene match. The CDR3 spells CASSLRQGESYGYTF. Written as DNA, the CDR3 is TGTGCCAGCAGCCTTCGACAGGGGGAATCGTATGGCTACACCTTC.

The V call is TRBV10-3, the J call TRBJ2-1, with TRBD1 matching over 8 bases. V trimming: 7 bases; J trimming: 9 bases; junction bases outside the gene matches: 11. The CDR3 loop spans 14 amino acids. In germline, CDR1 is ENHRY, CDR2 SYGVKD. The CDR3 nucleotides are TGTGCCATCACCAAGACAGGGGCGGACGGTGAGCAGTTCTTC. This translates into CAITKTGADGEQFF.

V usage is TRBV21-1 and J usage is TRBJ2-2; TRBD2, the table's D call, was not compared with the DNA. TRBV21-1 corresponds to a pseudogene. The CDR3 totals 16 residues. In DNA, the CDR3 is TGTGCCAGCAAGTCAAGCGGAGCATCGAACACCGGGGAGCTGTTTTTT. Protein: CASKSSGASNTGELFF.

The chain couples TRBV24-1 to TRBJ2-1, with TRBD1 matching over 9 bases. This CDR3 comprises 16 residues. Per the germline V gene, CDR1 is KGHDR and CDR2 is SFDVKD. The ends lost 0 bases at V and 8 bases at J; junction bases unmatched: 7. CDR3 nucleotides: TGTGCCACCAGTGATTTGGGGAGGACAGGGGTTTATGAGCAGTTCTTC. This translates into CATSDLGRTGVYEQFF.

V gene TRBV2 combines with J gene TRBJ1-4; 9 bases map to TRBD1. Germline V lookup: CDR1 SNHLY, CDR2 FYNNEI. V was clipped by 2 bases and J by 5 bases; unmatched bases: 3. The CDR3 covers 15 residues. CDR3 in DNA: TGTGCCAGCAGTGAATTAGGGACAGGGAATGAAAAACTGTTTTTT. Protein product: CASSELGTGNEKLFF.

The chain links TRBV7-6 to TRBJ2-5; the D is unclear. The CDR3 has 14 amino acids. Germline lookup yields CDR1 SGHVS and CDR2 FNYEAQ. Trimming removed 2 bases from V and 4 bases from J, with 11 bases in between. CDR3 sequence reads: CASSLTTRGETQYF. The CDR3 nucleotides read TGTGCCAGCAGCTTAACGACCCGCGGAGAGACCCAGTACTTC.

This clone was detected a few times. CDR3 region: CAISGTGDGYTF. For the CDR3, the DNA is TGTGCCATCAGCGGGACAGGGGATGGCTACACCTTC. This chain connects TRBV10-3 to TRBJ1-2, with TRBD1 matching over 10 bases. The germline V gene has CDR1 ENHRY and CDR2 SYGVKD. CDR3 length: 12 amino acids. V trimming: 6 bases; J trimming: 6 bases; junction bases outside the gene matches: 1.

The CDR3 sequence is CSVGQGGDQPQHF. In nucleotides, the CDR3 is TGCAGCGTCGGACAGGGAGGGGATCAGCCCCAGCATTTT. This chain uses TRBV29-1 with TRBJ1-5; 8 bases are a match to TRBD1. This CDR3 is built from 13 residues. Looked up from germline, CDR1 is SQVTM and CDR2 is ANQGSEA. The trim removed 6 bases at V and 5 bases at J, leaving 6 bases unmatched.

The V gene is TRBV5-5, the J gene TRBJ1-1; D ambiguous. V lost 1 base, J lost 1 base, and 14 bases lay in between. Germline V gives CDR1 SGHKS, CDR2 YYEKEE (reference sequence). The CDR3 covers 16 residues. The CDR3 nucleotides are TGTGCCAGCAGCTTGAGGTTGGCCGCGGGGAACACTGAAGCTTTCTTT. Protein: CASSLRLAAGNTEAFF.

This CDR3 reads CASSQDRDYTEAFF. The CDR3 region has the DNA TGCGCCAGCAGCCAAGATCGGGATTACACTGAAGCTTTCTTT. V is TRBV4-3 and J is TRBJ1-1, with D unresolved. The V gene lost 0 bases and the J gene lost 3 bases, with 8 bases spanning the gap. CDR3 length: 14 residues. From germline, CDR1 is LGHNA and CDR2 YSLEER.

The chain employs TRBV18 and TRBJ2-3, with D unclear. The ends were cut back, 3 bases at V and 5 bases at J, with 9 bases in the middle. Germline lookup yields CDR1 KGHSH and CDR2 LQKENI. This CDR3 region has 13 residues. CDR3 nucleotide sequence: TGTGCCAGCTCACCCGAGTCTAGAGATACGCAGTATTTT. Translation: CASSPESRDTQYF.

The chain links TRBV24-1 to TRBJ1-5; 8 bases agree with TRBD1. The CDR3 runs to 16 residues. CDR1 is KGHDR, CDR2 SFDVKD, per germline. V dropped 3 bases and J dropped 0; count of bases not matched to a gene: 3. This CDR3 reads CATSDGTGYSNQPQHF. As DNA, the CDR3 is TGTGCCACCAGTGATGGGACAGGTTATAGCAATCAGCCCCAGCATTTT.

The rearrangement uses TRBV6-4 and TRBJ2-2; D unclear. The CDR3 has 14 amino acids. Between the trimmed V and J ends, which lost 4 bases and 1 base, there was a span of 7 bases. Germline V lookup: CDR1 MRHNA, CDR2 SNTAGT. This CDR3 reads CASSAQQNTGELFF. The CDR3 DNA is TGTGCCAGCAGTGCACAGCAGAACACCGGGGAGCTGTTTTTT.

This clone was seen a few times. V gene TRBV6-5 combines with J gene TRBJ2-7; 9 bases fit TRBD2. Germline V gene lookup returns CDR1 MNHEY and CDR2 SVGAGI. The CDR3 is 14 amino acids. With 7 bases clipped from V and 3 bases from J, the junction kept 7 bases outside the gene matches. The CDR3 sequence is CASKVAGDFYEQYV. The CDR3 DNA is TGTGCCAGCAAAGTAGCGGGGGATTTCTACGAGCAGTACGTC.